This T cell receptor (beta chain) was observed in a study of cytomegalovirus exposure and HLA in healthy donors. Study overall: Assignment to the Caucasian-associated ancestry cluster applied to approximately 80% of the approximately 400 genotyped donors.

This clone was recorded once. What it binds is unknown. Study observations and caveats: The classifier was said to identify cytomegalovirus status with high specificity and sensitivity. The study found most TCR sequences rare, yet found some public TCRs in many donors. From TCR beta sequences, most subjects' HLA-A and HLA-B alleles were reportedly predicted accurately.

PCR used 60 Vbeta primers and 13 Jbeta primers. Repertoires were generated with immunoSEQ multiplex PCR, while TCRdb's copy carries only in-frame clones and drops some. The data contain around 180,000 clones, roughly four fifths of them seen just once; the ten biggest clones take up approximately 1.8%. The V and J ends lost 0 bases and 0 bases respectively, with 7 bases between them. Germline V lookup: CDR1 SGDLS, CDR2 YYNGEE. The length of the CDR3 is 15 residues. The rearrangement joins TRBV9 to TRBJ2-1; D is undetermined. The source is a man aged 18-30 years in good health and CMV-seronegative. The sample was PBMCs. Here the CDR3 reads CASSVDPSSYNEQFF. As DNA, the CDR3 is TGTGCCAGCAGCGTAGACCCGAGCTCCTACAATGAGCAGTTCTTC.